The subject of this entry is one T cell receptor (beta chain). TCRdb keeps only in-frame clones here, not all; method: immunoSEQ multiplex PCR. This table has about 70,000 clones, just over 85% appearing once. These data originate in a study of OX40 agonist ivuxolimab in advanced cancers. This CDR3 has 16 amino acids. Germline CDR1 is GTSNPN and CDR2 is SVGIG (reference sequence). The V gene end was trimmed by 3 bases and the J gene end by 4 bases; junction bases not matched to a gene: 14. The origin of this receptor is an adult with an advanced solid tumor such as melanoma, head and neck, liver or kidney cancer. This material consisted of CD4+ or CD8+ T cells sorted from blood, taken in a trial of the OX40 agonist ivuxolimab. This chain connects TRBV30 to TRBJ2-5; 7 bases line up with TRBD2. CDR3 loop: CAWSGRDYWASETQYF. The CDR3 region has the DNA TGTGCCTGGAGCGGCAGGGACTATTGGGCATCAGAGACCCAGTACTTC.